Detailed here is one TCR beta chain. Its antigen is not yet known. Base qualities are not provided; no much larger clone lies one nucleotide away. The entire isolated RNA was reverse transcribed using the High Capacity cDNA Reverse Transcription Kit, and thus expressed TCRB transcripts were sequenced. Deep immunoSEQ sequencing was performed on naive, central memory and regulatory T cell samples, with an average of around 3.4 million total reads per sample. Sorted cells were lysed in RLT buffer, and RNA was extracted using DNase-treated RNeasy Micro or Mini kits according to cell number. Each cell subset was processed on its own to prevent cross-contamination, while patient and healthy donor samples were processed together. TCRB sequences were amplified from cDNA with the immunoSEQ multiplex PCR, producing 87-bp fragments spanning the CDR3 region. The amplicons were sequenced using the Illumina HiSeq platform. The original methods were these. PCR bias was computationally corrected using synthetic template baselines, reads within Hamming distance 2 were collapsed, and singletons that could not be merged were discarded. Reads were aligned against IMGT to assign V, D and J genes, CDR3 length and insertions or deletions at six rearrangement sites. Clonotype counts were normalized to sorted cell number within each subset before computing true diversity and Gini coefficients with the tcR R package. The overlap coefficient, calculated on TCRB nucleotide sequences, was used to measure repertoire sharing. As a proxy for the pre-selection repertoire, out-of-frame TCRB sequences from naive cells were analyzed. Not all clones reach the TCRdb copy of this immuneACCESS table, which keeps in-frame sequences only. Checked studies attribute under half of the gap to unresolved V genes and leave the rest unexplained. V and J calls plus clone size are reproduced from that table; the DNA served to infer D and trimming. The sample table shows roughly 380,000 clones, and about 20% are seen once. 0.035% to 0.055% of the sample is in the top ten clones.

This specimen comes from a study of beta chain features in type 1 diabetes (dated by TCRdb to the late 2010s). Looking at the study overall: Mean age, gender distribution, total cell number and subset yield did not differ between patients and healthy donors. A total of about 110 million sorted cells were examined across all samples, and the number of cells per subset was strongly correlated with RNA yield. The study compared the TCRB repertoires of sorted circulating CD4+ T cell subsets in recently diagnosed type 1 diabetes patients with those in matched healthy donors. Regulatory and stem cell-like memory subsets were isolated from only 8 patients and about eight healthy donors, whereas naive and central memory subsets came from all 28 donors.

The V and J ends are trimmed by 4 bases and 4 bases, leaving 19 bases between them. The germline V gene sets CDR1 to KGHSH and CDR2 to LQKENI. The CDR3 numbers 16 residues from cysteine through phenylalanine. Only CDR3 DNA is held: 48 bases, read in frame from base 1. Each donor gave one peripheral blood draw, approximately 110 mL on average, collected into heparinised tubes. A BD FACSAria II was used to sort naive, central memory, regulatory and stem cell-like memory CD4+ T cells with a panel that included CD45RO, CCR7, CD25, CD127, CD95 and CD27. Every sorted population had a purity above 95%. PBMCs were isolated right away by Lymphoprep density gradient centrifugation and were stained directly, without culture. Samples were stained and sorted in pairs, with one healthy donor and one patient per experiment, so that batch effects were minimized. Paper-wide results and their limitations: Shorter templates might be favored by PCR, yet because patient and control samples were amplified and corrected together, any such skew would affect both groups equally. Naive, central memory and regulatory TCRB repertoires appeared to be more alike among patients than among healthy donors. Patients with type 1 diabetes made fewer insertions and deleted more nucleotides at VDJ recombination sites, implying thymic rearrangement abnormalities. Sequencing cDNA rather than genomic DNA could over-represent highly expressing activated cells, although activation and CD3 levels did not differ between groups. Because small numbers of individuals were included in the HLA sub-analyses, any influence of HLA type on TCRB rearrangement was left unresolved. A moderate but significant shortening of TCRB CDR3 length was observed in type 1 diabetes patients in all four CD4+ subsets.

Here the chain combines TRBV18 and TRBJ1-1; a tentative D call is TRBD1 (6 bases match). The clonotype was recovered from a woman under 30 in good health. Sequenced material: naive CD4+ T cells from blood. In the paper's terms, the cell subset or site label means: true naive CD4+ T cells. The CDR3 amino acid sequence is: CASSRLTPATGTEAFF. The sequenced DNA is TGTGCCAGCTCACGACTTACACCGGCGACAGGCACTGAAGCTTTCTTT. Reference TRBV18 and TRBJ1-1 proteins supply the regions before and after the CDR3; the full variable domain is: NAGVMQNPRHLVRRRGQEARLRCSPMKGHSHVYWYRQLPEEGLKFMVYLQKENIIDESGMPKERFSAEFPKEGPSILRIQQVVRGDSAAYFCASSRLTPATGTEAFFGQGTRLTVV.